The 7 T cell receptor beta chains given below trace back to one sample, sequenced in a study of blood T cell repertoires in COVID-19. Here immunoSEQ multiplex PCR was the method, and the copy in TCRdb shows in-frame clones only, minus some. Of some 30,000 clones in the sample, about 88% are singletons; the top ten hold around 8.4%. The specimen sequenced was peripheral blood. The receptors come from a man between 65 and 85 years old with active or convalescent COVID-19.

This chain connects TRBV19 to TRBJ1-2; D perhaps matches TRBD1 (5 bases). The CDR3 loop spans 16 amino acids. The V gene lost 3 bases and the J gene lost 3 bases, with 17 bases spanning the gap. Germline V gene data show CDR1 as LNHDA and CDR2 as SQIVND (reference sequence). The CDR3 here is CASSISLRGAHYGYTF. CDR3 bases: TGTGCCAGTAGTATCTCCTTAAGGGGCGCACACTATGGCTACACCTTC.

V is TRBV18 and J is TRBJ2-5; the D gene is possibly TRBD2 (6 bases). This CDR3 contains 15 residues. Trimming removed 3 bases from V and 2 bases from J, with 13 bases in between. CDR1 and CDR2 (germline): KGHSH, LQKENI. CDR3 region: CASSPLVGGQETQYF. Written as DNA, the CDR3 is TGTGCCAGCTCACCCCTAGTCGGGGGTCAAGAGACCCAGTACTTC.

This clone was picked up one time. The chain carries TRBV18 and TRBJ2-3, with 7 bases lining up with TRBD1. The V and J ends lost 4 bases and 1 base, in that order; junction bases with no gene match: 5. Germline assignment: CDR1 KGHSH and CDR2 LQKENI. The CDR3 spans 15 residues. CDR3 sequence: CASSHSDRRTDTQYF. For the CDR3, the DNA is TGTGCCAGCTCACACTCGGACAGGCGCACAGATACGCAGTATTTT.

The chain is built from TRBV6-6 and TRBJ2-3; a possible D gene is TRBD1 (6 bases). The CDR3 length is 16 residues. V was trimmed by 3 bases and J by 2 bases, leaving 15 bases between them. Germline V CDR1 and CDR2: MNHNY, SVGAGI (reference sequence). The CDR3 spells CASSYDRRGSTDTQYF. CDR3 DNA: TGTGCCAGCAGTTATGACCGCAGGGGTTCCACAGATACGCAGTATTTT.

The chain has TRBV6-5 and TRBJ1-1; 8 positions match TRBD1. V gave up 6 bases and J gave up 1 base; unmatched junction bases: 4. The CDR3 sequence is 14 residues long. Germline loops: CDR1 MNHEY, CDR2 SVGAGI. CDR3 region: CASRNRGGNTEAFF. CDR3 DNA sequence: TGTGCCAGCAGGAACAGGGGGGGGAACACTGAAGCTTTCTTT.

The chain employs TRBV9 and TRBJ2-3; D possibly corresponds to TRBD2 (5 bases). The CDR3 runs to 14 residues. Per the germline V gene, CDR1 is SGDLS and CDR2 is YYNGEE. Trimming shortened V by 2 bases and J by 0 bases, and 7 bases separated the two germline ends. The CDR3 bases are TGTGCCAGCAGCGTTGACTACAGCACAGATACGCAGTATTTT. Translation: CASSVDYSTDTQYF.

V is TRBV5-6 and J is TRBJ1-1; D ambiguous. Germline assignment: CDR1 SGHDT and CDR2 YYEEEE. V was clipped by 6 bases and J by 6 bases, with 12 bases between them. This CDR3 has 12 amino acids. The CDR3 region has the DNA TGTGCCAGCAACTCCTTGCGGGCTGAAGCTTTCTTT. Translated: CASNSLRAEAFF.